These 12 T cell receptor beta chains originate from one sample sequenced in a study of CD8+ T cells in alopecia areata. Treatment: oral pan-JAK inhibitor, 5-10 mg twice daily. Sequencing used cDNA as its template, made by extracting RNA and reverse transcribing it. The table came from immunoSEQ multiplex PCR; TCRdb's copy has only in-frame clones and leaves some out. The table has 190,000 or so clones, 58% seen once; the top ten hold roughly 5.8%. The sequencing here drew on CD4+ T cells sorted from blood, taken at week 24, from a patient treated with tofacitinib. These receptors all come from a human donor with alopecia areata.

In this sample, this clone turned up once. The chain employs TRBV19 and TRBJ2-1, with a possible D match to TRBD1 (5 bases). Germline V CDR1 and CDR2: LNHDA, SQIVND (reference sequence). Trimming stripped 7 bases from V and 0 bases from J, with 10 bases between. The CDR3 is 14 amino acids. Here the CDR3 DNA reads TGTGCCAGTAAGCGACAGATCTCCTACAATGAGCAGTTCTTC. Its translation: CASKRQISYNEQFF.

The chain employs TRBV30 and TRBJ2-1; 7 nucleotides agree with TRBD2. From germline, CDR1 is GTSNPN and CDR2 SVGIG (reference sequence). CDR3 size: 13 residues. V trimming: 7 bases; J trimming: 4 bases; junction bases outside the gene matches: 7. The CDR3, as DNA: TGTGCCTTACAAACGGGGGGTTACAATGAGCAGTTCTTC. It is translated as CALQTGGYNEQFF.

The rearrangement uses TRBV11-2 and TRBJ2-7; the D gene is possibly TRBD2 (7 bases). The CDR3 is made up of 14 amino acids. Per the germline V gene, CDR1 is SGHAT and CDR2 is FQNNGV. V dropped 1 base and J dropped 5 bases, with 12 bases sitting between them. CDR3 protein: CASSLVRGANEQYF. CDR3 nucleotides: TGTGCCAGCAGCTTAGTTCGGGGGGCCAACGAGCAGTACTTC.

This clone occurred a few times. This chain uses TRBV4-1 with TRBJ1-4, with TRBD1 matching over 7 bases. CDR1 and CDR2 from the germline V gene are MGHRA and YSYEKL. CDR3 length: 14 residues. V shed 4 bases and J 4 bases; nucleotides not matched to a gene: 3. The CDR3 DNA reads TGCGCCAGCAGCCTTCGACAGGGTAATGAAAAACTGTTTTTT. It is translated as CASSLRQGNEKLFF.

The V and J genes are TRBV5-1 and TRBJ2-5; the D gene is possibly TRBD2 (5 bases). Gene TRBJ2-7 matches the end of the DNA better, so the J call may be wrong. Germline V lookup: CDR1 SGHRS, CDR2 YFSETQ. The CDR3 loop spans 12 amino acids. CDR3: CASSSDGNEQYF. As DNA, the CDR3 is TGCGCCAGCAGCTCGGACGGGAACGAGCAGTACTTC.

This clone was recorded a few times. The CDR3 DNA reads TGTGCCAGTATCTCCGGCAGCTCTGGAAACACCATATATTTT. Protein product: CASISGSSGNTIYF. The chain combines TRBV19 with TRBJ1-3; D is uncertain. Germline CDR1 LNHDA, CDR2 SQIVND (reference sequence). Trimming cost V 7 bases and J 0 bases, with 10 bases left between them. This CDR3 contains 14 residues. Using reference TRBV19 and TRBJ1-3 for the parts outside the CDR3, the full variable domain is DGGITQSPKYLFRKEGQNVTLSCEQNLNHDAMYWYRQDPGQGLRLIYYSQIVNDFQKGDIAEGYSVSREKKESFPLTVTSAQKNPTAFYLCASISGSSGNTIYFGEGSWLTVV.

The genes are TRBV15 and TRBJ2-7, with 8 bases lining up with TRBD2. Trimming removed 2 bases from V and 1 base from J; junction bases left unmatched: 13. The CDR3 is made up of 18 amino acids. In germline, CDR1 is LNHNV, CDR2 YYDKDF (reference sequence). CDR3 region: CATSRTLAGPNPSYEQYF. CDR3 coding DNA: TGTGCCACCAGCAGAACGCTAGCGGGCCCCAACCCTTCCTACGAGCAGTACTTC.

This clone was observed a handful of times. This rearrangement joins TRBV25-1 to TRBJ2-4; no firm D call. V lost 3 bases and J lost 8, with 5 bases in between. Germline V CDR1 and CDR2: MGHDK, SYGVNS. The CDR3 consists of 11 residues. This CDR3 is CASSDVDIQYF. The CDR3 DNA sequence: TGTGCCAGCAGTGACGTGGACATTCAGTACTTC. Supplemented by reference TRBV25-1 and TRBJ2-4, the full variable domain reads EADIYQTPRYLVIGTGKKITLECSQTMGHDKMYWYQQDPGMELHLIHYSYGVNSTEKGDLSSESTVSRIRTEHFPLTLESARPSHTSQYLCASSDVDIQYFGAGTRLSVL.

This rearrangement joins TRBV7-8 to TRBJ1-2; TRBD1 is a possible D gene (6 bases). The germline CDR1 and CDR2 sequences are SGHVS and FQNEAQ. The CDR3 extends over 14 amino acids. Trimming took 1 base from V and 6 from J, leaving 12 bases between them. As DNA, the CDR3 is TGTGCCAGCAGCTTAGGTTCGACAGGTGATGGCTACACCTTC. Its protein product is CASSLGSTGDGYTF.

The V gene is TRBV2, the J gene TRBJ2-5; D may be TRBD1 (6 bases). Germline V gene sequence: CDR1 SNHLY, CDR2 FYNNEI. Trimming cost V 3 bases and J 5 bases, with 13 bases left between them. This CDR3 contains 14 residues. This CDR3 reads CASSDRGIGETQYF. The CDR3 DNA reads as TGTGCCAGCAGTGACAGGGGTATTGGGGAGACCCAGTACTTC.

V gene TRBV7-2 combines with J gene TRBJ2-5, with a tentative D call TRBD1 (5 bases). V was pared by 4 bases and J by 1 base, with 16 bases between. CDR1 and CDR2 (germline): SGHTA, FQGNSA. This CDR3 spans 16 amino acids. The CDR3 nucleotides are TGTGCCAGCAGCTCCCGATTCTCGACAGTCCAAGAGACCCAGTACTTC. This sequence encodes CASSSRFSTVQETQYF.

The V and J genes are TRBV25-1 and TRBJ2-7; 8 bases map to TRBD1. V shed 8 bases and J 5 bases; nucleotides not matched to a gene: 11. Germline assignment: CDR1 MGHDK and CDR2 SYGVNS. CDR3 size: 14 residues. In DNA, the CDR3 is TGTGCCAGCTCGGACAGGGTCGATTCAAACGAGCAGTACTTC. Translating it yields CASSDRVDSNEQYF.